This T cell receptor beta chain was captured by sequencing in a study of cytomegalovirus exposure and HLA in healthy donors. Findings and limits, study-wide: Associated with cytomegalovirus, according to the listing, were fewer than 200 TCR beta chains.

Germline loops: CDR1 LNHDA, CDR2 SQIVND (reference sequence). CDR3 size: 15 residues. With 3 bases removed from V and 1 base from J, the gap between germline ends came to 7 bases. The primer mix had 60 Vbeta and 13 Jbeta primers. Measured with immunoSEQ multiplex PCR; TCRdb has only the in-frame clones, and not every one. Seen here are about 140,000 clones, 60% to 80% observed once, and the top ten hold around 3.4%. Details on this clone: Its antigen is undetermined.

The sequence came from a middle-aged man in good health and CMV-seronegative. The chain is built from TRBV19 and TRBJ2-6; a possible D gene is TRBD2 (6 bases). The sample consisted of PBMCs. The CDR3 coding sequence is TGTGCCAGTAGTATGGGGGGTTCTGGGGCCAACGTCCTGACTTTC. This codes for CASSMGGSGANVLTF.